This T cell receptor (beta chain) appears in the sequencing data of a study of blood T cell repertoires in COVID-19. Study overall: Italy, Spain and the United States were the sources of the convalescent and acute COVID-19 samples. The analysed material was cDNA or gDNA that came from T cells, B-cell-depleted T cells, or PBMCs.

CDR3 size: 13 residues. CDR1 and CDR2 (germline): LGHNA, YNFKEQ. V trimming: 1 base; J trimming: 6 bases; junction bases outside the gene matches: 3. Sequenced by immunoSEQ multiplex PCR; TCRdb stores in-frame clones only, minus some. Of about 48,000 clones listed, 75% to 90% are singletons. The chain joins TRBV4-2 to TRBJ2-7; 7 bases fit TRBD1. The sequence was obtained from a man between 65 and 85 years old with acute or convalescent COVID-19. The sample was peripheral blood. The CDR3 region is CASSQVSGGEQYF. CDR3 in DNA: TGTGCCAGCAGCCAAGTTTCAGGGGGCGAGCAGTACTTC.